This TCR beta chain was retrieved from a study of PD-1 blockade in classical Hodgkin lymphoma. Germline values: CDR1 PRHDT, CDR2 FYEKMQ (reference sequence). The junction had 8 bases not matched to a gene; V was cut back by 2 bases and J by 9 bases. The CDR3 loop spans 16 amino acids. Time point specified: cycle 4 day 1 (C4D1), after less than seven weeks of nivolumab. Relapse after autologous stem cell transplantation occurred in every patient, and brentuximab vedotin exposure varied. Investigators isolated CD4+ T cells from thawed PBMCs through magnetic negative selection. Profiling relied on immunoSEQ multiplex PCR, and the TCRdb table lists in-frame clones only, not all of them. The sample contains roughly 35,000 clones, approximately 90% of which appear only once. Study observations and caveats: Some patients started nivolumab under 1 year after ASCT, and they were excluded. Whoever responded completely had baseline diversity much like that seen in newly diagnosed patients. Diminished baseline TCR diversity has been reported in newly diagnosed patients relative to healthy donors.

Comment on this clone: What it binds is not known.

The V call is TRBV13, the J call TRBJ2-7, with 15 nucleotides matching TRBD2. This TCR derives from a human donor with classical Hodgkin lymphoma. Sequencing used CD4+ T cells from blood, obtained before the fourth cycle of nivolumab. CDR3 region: CASSLQGTSGRSGQYF. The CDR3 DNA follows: TGTGCCAGCAGCTTACAAGGGACTAGCGGGAGGTCAGGGCAGTACTTC.